Listed here are 21 T cell receptor beta chains from one sample, sequenced in a study of identical twins. TCRdb reanalysed the 5' RACE reads using MiXCR and keeps one entry per CDR3 protein. The top ten hold 2% to 2.5% of the sample, which has more than 250,000 distinct CDR3 sequences, 6.5% to 9.5% seen once. These same records also appear under a second study, on yellow fever vaccine responses in identical twins.

The sample consisted of memory (CD45RO+) T cells sorted from blood. These receptors originate from a woman aged 18-29 years in good health.

In its sample, this clonotype was seen a few times. The V and J genes are TRBV11-2 and TRBJ2-1; the match to TRBD2 covers 7 bases. This CDR3 spans 15 amino acids. The ends lost 6 bases at V and 4 bases at J; junction bases unmatched: 9. Germline values: CDR1 SGHAT, CDR2 FQNNGV. Written as DNA, the CDR3 is TGTGCCAGCAGGCTACCGGGACTAAGTTACAATGAGCAGTTCTTC. Encoded protein: CASRLPGLSYNEQFF.

The rearrangement uses TRBV9 and TRBJ1-1, with D uncertain. Germline values: CDR1 SGDLS, CDR2 YYNGEE. This CDR3 comprises 16 residues. The ends were cut back, 4 bases at V and 1 base at J, with 17 bases in the middle. The CDR3 loop reads CASSPEVYSSNTEAFF. The CDR3 coding sequence is TGTGCCAGCAGCCCCGAAGTTTACAGCTCGAACACTGAAGCTTTCTTT.

CDR3 sequence reads: CASALSAPQYF. The CDR3, as DNA: TGTGCCAGCGCCCTGTCGGCCCCCCAGTACTTC. The chain has TRBV12-3 or TRBV12-4 and TRBJ2-5, with D unclear. This CDR3 has 11 amino acids. Trimming removed 8 bases at V and 9 bases at J, with 13 bases between.

This clonotype has at least ten counts. This chain connects TRBV5-6 to TRBJ2-2; 7 bases map to TRBD2. V shed 4 bases, J shed 7 bases, and the junction held 10 bases outside the gene matches. The germline V gene has CDR1 SGHDT and CDR2 YYEEEE. The CDR3 spans 15 residues. The CDR3 DNA is TGTGCCAGCAGCCCCGGGACTATGGTCTTCGGGGAGCTGTTTTTT. This translates into CASSPGTMVFGELFF.

The chain employs TRBV29-1 and TRBJ1-2; D may be TRBD1 (6 bases). With 7 bases removed from V and 2 bases from J, the gap between germline ends came to 11 bases. Germline V gene sequence: CDR1 SQVTM, CDR2 ANQGSEA. The length of the CDR3 is 12 residues. The CDR3 DNA follows: TGCAGCGGGGGAGGGGGGAACTATGGCTACACCTTC. Translation: CSGGGGNYGYTF.

The CDR3 reads CASSQDSGRNEQFF. As DNA, the CDR3 is TGTGCCAGCAGCCAAGATTCGGGGAGGAATGAGCAGTTCTTC. The chain links TRBV3-1 to TRBJ2-1, with D possibly TRBD2 on 6 matching bases. There are 14 residues in the CDR3. The V end lost 0 bases, the J end lost 7 bases, and 10 bases lay between the germline ends. Germline CDR1 reads LGHDT; CDR2 reads YNNKEL (reference sequence).

This clonotype has only a few counts. The V and J genes are TRBV3-1 and TRBJ2-3; perhaps TRBD2 as D (5 bases). Trimming took 0 bases from V and 5 from J, leaving 12 bases between them. This CDR3 spans 15 amino acids. CDR1 is LGHDT and CDR2 is YNNKEL in the germline V gene (reference sequence). The CDR3 nucleotides are TGTGCCAGCAGCCAAGATCGCTTACGGGGAGATACGCAGTATTTT. Amino acids: CASSQDRLRGDTQYF.

This clonotype came up a few times. The rearrangement joins TRBV20-1 to TRBJ2-1, with 12 bases matching TRBD2. The CDR3 covers 16 residues. Germline CDR1 is DFQATT and CDR2 is SNEGSKA (reference sequence). V lost 0 bases and J lost 6; bases outside the gene matches: 6. The CDR3 loop reads CSARDPWGLAGNEQFF. CDR3 nucleotides: TGCAGTGCTAGAGACCCTTGGGGACTAGCGGGCAATGAGCAGTTCTTC.

Worth noting for this clonotype: This may stem from a read error, because a much larger clone lies one nucleotide away. The chain couples TRBV15 to TRBJ2-1; D unclear. Trimming pared 3 bases from V and 0 bases from J, leaving 18 bases between. CDR1 and CDR2 from the germline V gene are LNHNV and YYDKDF (reference sequence). The CDR3 has 18 residues. The DNA of the CDR3 is TGTGCCACCAGCAGCGTGGTTCTAGTGGGAAGCTCCTACAATGAGCAGTTCTTC. Protein: CATSSVVLVGSSYNEQFF.

The sample holds a few counts of this clonotype. The rearrangement joins TRBV15 to TRBJ2-3, with no clear D. Trimming took off 0 bases at V and 1 base at J, with 5 bases between the two ends. The CDR3 length is 14 residues. From germline, CDR1 is LNHNV and CDR2 YYDKDF (reference sequence). Here the CDR3 DNA reads TGTGCCACCAGCAGAGATACGGGCACAGATACGCAGTATTTT. This gives the protein CATSRDTGTDTQYF.

This clonotype was counted ten times or more. The rearrangement joins TRBV20-1 to TRBJ2-3; 7 nucleotides line up with TRBD1. The CDR3 loop spans 14 amino acids. CDR1 and CDR2 from the germline V gene are DFQATT and SNEGSKA (reference sequence). Trimming removed 4 bases from V and 2 bases from J; junction bases left unmatched: 6. CDR3 coding DNA: TGCAGTGCTAAGGACAGGAAGAACACAGATACGCAGTATTTT. Its translation: CSAKDRKNTDTQYF.

Comments on this clonotype: The junction does not match germline at one end; this may be a read error. The genes are TRBV3-1 and TRBJ1-1; no reliable D call. Germline V lookup: CDR1 LGHDT, CDR2 YNNKEL (reference sequence). The CDR3 has 13 amino acids. DNA of the CDR3: TGTGCCACCAGCCAAGTCCAGAACACTGAAGCTTTCTTT. It specifies CATSQVQNTEAFF.

About this clonotype: Germline is not matched at one junction end, which may reflect a read error. The CDR3 DNA reads as TGCTGTGCTAGAGGGGGGGCGAGCTCCTACAATGAGCAGTTCTTC. This sequence encodes CCARGGASSYNEQFF. The chain carries TRBV20-1 and TRBJ2-1; a weak D match, TRBD2 (7 bases). CDR1 and CDR2 from the germline V gene are DFQATT and SNEGSKA (reference sequence). The CDR3 is made up of 15 amino acids.

This clonotype showed up many times. The gene calls are TRBV27 and TRBJ2-1, with 11 bases identical to TRBD2. CDR1 MNHEY and CDR2 SMNVEV come from the germline V gene (reference sequence). The CDR3 totals 15 residues. After removal of 6 bases from V and 6 bases from J, the junction contained 7 bases not matched to a gene. The CDR3 sequence: CASRILAGVFNEQFF. In nucleotides, the CDR3 is TGTGCCAGCAGAATACTAGCGGGAGTTTTCAATGAGCAGTTCTTC.

The chain links TRBV7-6 to TRBJ1-2, with D perhaps TRBD1 (5 bases). V was trimmed by 0 bases and J by 6 bases, leaving 8 bases between them. This CDR3 region has 13 residues. Germline V lookup: CDR1 SGHVS, CDR2 FNYEAQ. CDR3 sequence reads: CASSLAGTDGYTF. The DNA for the CDR3 is TGTGCCAGCAGCTTAGCGGGGACGGATGGCTACACCTTC.

This clonotype was seen many times. J is TRBJ2-2 and V is TRBV28; D may match TRBD1 or TRBD2 (5 bases each). Germline CDR1 reads MDHEN; CDR2 reads SYDVKM. V lost 0 bases, J lost 4 bases, and 12 bases lay in between. The CDR3 is made up of 16 amino acids. The CDR3 region is CASSLWGERGTGELFF. CDR3 in DNA: TGTGCCAGCAGTTTATGGGGGGAGAGAGGCACCGGGGAGCTGTTTTTT.

The chain links TRBV20-1 to TRBJ2-7; 7 nucleotides agree with TRBD2. The CDR3 sequence is 14 residues long. V lost 6 bases to trimming and J lost 4 bases; unmatched junction nucleotides: 12. The germline gives CDR1 DFQATT, CDR2 SNEGSKA (reference sequence). In DNA, the CDR3 is TGCAGTGCCCGAGGGTTGTCGGGGGGATACGAGCAGTACGTC. Its protein product is CSARGLSGGYEQYV.

This clonotype came up a few times. In nucleotides, the CDR3 is TGTGCCAGCAGCCCCGGACTAGCCCCACAGTACCAAGAGACCCAGTACTTC. Protein product: CASSPGLAPQYQETQYF. The V gene is TRBV3-1, the J gene TRBJ2-5; TRBD2 matches 8 bases. CDR1 is LGHDT and CDR2 is YNNKEL in the germline V gene (reference sequence). With V trimmed by 4 bases and J by 0 bases, 10 bases remained unmatched. This CDR3 is 17 amino acids long.

The table lists this clonotype with a few counts. This rearrangement joins TRBV10-3 to TRBJ2-3; TRBD1 agrees at 7 bases. There are 16 residues in the CDR3. V was pared by 3 bases and J by 7 bases, with 13 bases of the junction left unmatched. Germline V gives CDR1 ENHRY, CDR2 SYGVKD. The CDR3 region is CAISDGKDRKSYTQYF. In DNA form, the CDR3 reads TGTGCCATCAGTGATGGAAAGGACAGGAAAAGCTATACGCAGTATTTT.

The rearrangement joins TRBV14 to TRBJ2-7; perhaps TRBD2 as D (6 bases). There are 13 residues in the CDR3. The V gene's germline CDR1 is SGHDN and CDR2 FVKESK. Trimming took off 3 bases at V and 7 bases at J, with 13 bases between the two ends. CDR3 nucleotides: TGTGCCAGCAGCCAGCGGGAAACGGGTGAGCAGTACTTC. Translation gives CASSQRETGEQYF.

As DNA, the CDR3 is TGTGCCAGCAGCCTAATAGGACTAGCGGGGCGCAATGAGCAGTTCTTC. Protein: CASSLIGLAGRNEQFF. The genes are TRBV27 and TRBJ2-1; 12 bases match TRBD2. The CDR3 sequence is 16 residues long. Germline loops: CDR1 MNHEY, CDR2 SMNVEV (reference sequence). V gave up 6 bases and J gave up 6 bases; unmatched junction bases: 9.